This T cell receptor (beta chain) was recovered during a study of T cell responses to AZD1222 COVID-19 vaccine (dated by TCRdb to the early 2020s). In terms of the full investigation: AZD1222 recipients given second doses at about 4 weeks or at about 12 weeks were pooled, since spike-specific TCR depth and breadth were not found to differ between the two schedules. A total of 233 trial participants underwent TCR sequencing, of whom around 200 received two doses of AZD1222 and around 26 received two doses of the MenACWY control vaccine. Trial participants were enrolled into age subgroups of 18-55, 56-69 and 70-plus years, which contained approximately 150, 28 and 58 TCR-sequenced participants, respectively. What the authors observed across the whole study: Only six AZD1222 recipients were SARS-CoV-2 seropositive at baseline, limiting conclusions about previously exposed vaccinees. The 56-69-year group was small, and its depth increase did not reach significance, likely because of low power. No day 14 peak-response samples were available, so repertoires were characterized only after the peak T cell response. Participants were mostly white British, with more females than males. The authors suggested clonal diversity may have been underestimated. CD4 TCRs associated with the vaccine covered the entire spike protein, and the dominant responses were in regions 160-218 and 743-854. Nearly half of unique spike-specific TCRs reportedly recognized epitopes outside regions mutated in the B.1.351 and B.1.1.7 variants. A significant rise in spike-specific TCR breadth and depth was observed after two AZD1222 doses relative to day 0 and relative to MenACWY recipients.

The CDR3 regions of human TCRbeta chains were analyzed by immunosequencing. Per the original workflow: Repertoire TCRs were matched against a reference library of SARS-CoV-2-specific TCRs generated with the MIRA antigen-specificity platform. Breadth meant the fraction of unique TCRs that were SARS-CoV-2-associated, whereas depth meant the fraction of total T cells that were SARS-CoV-2-associated. Each spike-specific TCR was assigned to its reactive spike region and to a CD4 or CD8 class using the MIRA data. Log10-transformed breadth and depth values were compared by one-way ANOVA with Sidak's multiple comparisons tests. TCRdb's version of the immuneACCESS table is confined to in-frame rearrangements and falls short of the full clone set. An unresolved V gene accounts for under half of the shortfall where checked; the remainder is of unknown origin. The DNA was the basis for D and trimming; V, J and clone size are from that table. The sample profile shows some 96,000 clones; under 90% of them were found once. The ten largest clones add up to 2% to 2.5% of the sample.

For this clone: The antigen this receptor binds is unknown. Base qualities are missing; no much larger clone stands one base away.

This specimen's time point label, interpreted: baseline before first vaccination. Vaccinee samples came from UK trials COV001 and COV002, including a single-blind randomized controlled phase 2/3 trial of AZD1222 (ChAdOx1 nCoV-19) in healthy adults. For TCRbeta chain sequencing, PBMC samples from trial participants were taken at day 0 and at day 28 after the second dose. Trimmed from V: 4 bases; trimmed from J: 2 bases; junction bases lacking a gene match: 7. The CDR3 sequence holds 15 residues, the cysteine and phenylalanine included. Just CDR3 DNA is preserved here, 45 bases in frame from base 1. The germline V gene gives CDR1 as SGHTS and CDR2 as YDEGEE.

This TCR derives from an adult in good health. Source: peripheral blood, taken on day 0 of AZD1222 vaccination. The rearrangement combines TRBV5-8 with TRBJ1-2; 8 middle bases align to TRBD1. Here the CDR3 is given as CASSQRRTGNYGYTF. The DNA sequence is given as TGTGCCAGCAGCCAAAGGAGGACAGGGAACTATGGCTACACCTTC.